The 19 T cell receptor beta chains given below trace back to one sample, sequenced in a study of blood T cell repertoires in COVID-19. Method: immunoSEQ multiplex PCR; TCRdb's copy keeps in-frame clones and lacks some. This sample has fewer than 450,000 clones, with around nine tenths found just once. Sequencing input: peripheral blood. Receptors originate from a woman in her seventies with COVID-19, enrolled during active disease.

In DNA, the CDR3 is TGTGCCAGCTCACCGGGGACACAAGGGTCACCCCTCCACTTT. Translated, it gives CASSPGTQGSPLHF. The J gene is TRBJ1-6, the V gene TRBV18; a weak D match, TRBD1 (6 bases). This CDR3 has 14 amino acids. The germline V gene encodes CDR1 KGHSH and CDR2 LQKENI. V shed 3 bases and J shed 10 bases, with 13 bases lying between them.

V is TRBV5-1 and J is TRBJ2-7; weak D call: TRBD2 (6 bases). Germline lookup yields CDR1 SGHRS and CDR2 YFSETQ. V lost 0 bases and J 3 bases, leaving 13 bases between the germline ends. The CDR3 extends over 15 amino acids. As DNA, the CDR3 is TGCGCCAGCAGCTTGGAAGCTACCGGGGGCTACGAGCAGTACTTC. It is translated as CASSLEATGGYEQYF.

The chain is built from TRBV19 and TRBJ1-4; the match to TRBD1 covers 8 bases. V dropped 7 bases and J dropped 7; count of bases not matched to a gene: 8. The germline V gene has CDR1 LNHDA and CDR2 SQIVND (reference sequence). There are 14 residues in the CDR3. The CDR3 DNA follows: TGTGCCAGTAATTACAGGGGGAGTCTTGAAAAACTGTTTTTT. Translation: CASNYRGSLEKLFF.

This sequence joins TRBV18 and TRBJ2-7; D remains ambiguous. The V and J ends lost 2 bases and 5 bases respectively, with 10 bases between them. Germline V gene data show CDR1 as KGHSH and CDR2 as LQKENI. This CDR3 region has 13 residues. DNA for the CDR3: TGTGCCAGCTCACCAGTAACAGTGGACGAGCAGTACTTC. Protein sequence: CASSPVTVDEQYF.

This chain uses TRBV30 with TRBJ2-1; 14 bases match TRBD2. CDR1 is GTSNPN and CDR2 is SVGIG in the germline V gene (reference sequence). The junction had 12 bases not matched to a gene; V was cut back by 1 base and J by 1 base. The CDR3 is made up of 20 amino acids. Here the CDR3 DNA reads TGTGCCTGGAGTGACCGGCGAGGACTAGCGGGGGGCTTTTCCTACAATGAGCAGTTCTTC. It codes for CAWSDRRGLAGGFSYNEQFF.

In nucleotides, the CDR3 is TGCAGCGTCCTAACAGGGGGCGACTATGGCTACACCTTC. Protein product: CSVLTGGDYGYTF. The chain employs TRBV29-1 and TRBJ1-2, with 9 bases fitting TRBD1. CDR3 size: 13 residues. The V segment lost 6 bases and the J segment 3 bases; nucleotides outside the gene matches: 5. The germline gives CDR1 SQVTM, CDR2 ANQGSEA.

A word on this clone: Different DNA sequences within this sample yield the same CDR3. This chain joins TRBV27 and TRBJ1-1; a weak D match, TRBD1 (5 bases). CDR3 length equals 13 residues. Trimming stripped 3 bases from V and 3 bases from J, with 8 bases between. Germline V gives CDR1 MNHEY, CDR2 SMNVEV (reference sequence). CDR3 in DNA: TGTGCCAGCAGTTTTGAAGGGGACACTGAAGCTTTCTTT. Amino acid sequence: CASSFEGDTEAFF.

This chain connects TRBV3-1 (or the pseudogene TRBV3-2) to TRBJ2-7; the match to TRBD1 covers 10 bases. This CDR3 region has 15 residues. Germline CDR1 reads LGHDT; CDR2 reads YNNKEL (reference sequence). V lost 4 bases to trimming and J lost 1 base; unmatched junction nucleotides: 4. The CDR3 coding sequence is TGTGCCAGCAGCCGAGACAGGGGGCGTTCCTACGAGCAGTACTTC. It specifies CASSRDRGRSYEQYF.

The chain joins TRBV19 to TRBJ2-3; 9 bases align to TRBD2. CDR3 length: 16 residues. CDR1 is LNHDA, CDR2 SQIVND, per germline (reference sequence). V dropped 5 bases and J dropped 2; count of bases not matched to a gene: 8. For the CDR3, the DNA is TGTGCCAGTAGTGCCCTTAGCGGGGGAGCCACAGATACGCAGTATTTT. It translates to CASSALSGGATDTQYF. Looking up the rest from reference TRBV19 and TRBJ2-3 gives the full variable domain: DGGITQSPKYLFRKEGQNVTLSCEQNLNHDAMYWYRQDPGQGLRLIYYSQIVNDFQKGDIAEGYSVSREKKESFPLTVTSAQKNPTAFYLCASSALSGGATDTQYFGPGTRLTVL.

The gene calls are TRBV11-2 and TRBJ1-1, with 9 bases that match TRBD1. V shed 5 bases and J 6 bases; nucleotides not matched to a gene: 7. Germline V gene sequence: CDR1 SGHAT, CDR2 FQNNGV. The CDR3 contains 14 residues. The CDR3 coding sequence is TGTGCCAGCAGCCCGGGACAGGGAAGAGCTGAAGCTTTCTTT. It translates to CASSPGQGRAEAFF.

The chain joins TRBV7-8 to TRBJ1-3; maybe TRBD1 (6 bases). Per germline, CDR1 SGHVS and CDR2 FQNEAQ. The length of the CDR3 is 16 residues. Trimming pared 0 bases from V and 4 bases from J, leaving 13 bases between. CDR3 bases: TGTGCCAGCAGCTTAGCGTTCACCCAGGGGGGAAACACCATATATTTT. Translating it yields CASSLAFTQGGNTIYF.

J is TRBJ2-7 and V is TRBV3-1 (or the pseudogene TRBV3-2), with D maybe TRBD1 (7 bases). V lost 0 bases and J lost 2, with 14 bases in between. CDR1 and CDR2 (germline): LGHDT, YNNKEL (reference sequence). The CDR3 contains 16 residues. The DNA of the CDR3 is TGTGCCAGCAGCCAAGATACAGTCAGGGGGGCCTACGAGCAGTACTTC. Translating it yields CASSQDTVRGAYEQYF.

The chain couples TRBV9 to TRBJ2-2; D might be TRBD2 (6 bases). The ends were cut back, 4 bases at V and 5 bases at J, with 18 bases in the middle. CDR3 length equals 16 residues. Germline V gene lookup returns CDR1 SGDLS and CDR2 YYNGEE. Here the CDR3 reads CASSSTRVGGTGELFF. In DNA form, the CDR3 reads TGTGCCAGCAGCTCGACCCGAGTCGGGGGAACCGGGGAGCTGTTTTTT. Based on the CDR3 plus reference TRBV9 and TRBJ2-2, the full variable domain is DSGVTQTPKHLITATGQRVTLRCSPRSGDLSVYWYQQSLDQGLQFLIQYYNGEERAKGNILERFSAQQFPDLHSELNLSSLELGDSALYFCASSSTRVGGTGELFFGEGSRLTVL.

This chain uses TRBV19 with TRBJ2-2, with D tentatively TRBD1 (6 bases). The CDR3 is 16 amino acids. Trimming removed 10 bases at V and 3 bases at J, with 21 bases between. CDR1 and CDR2 (germline): LNHDA, SQIVND (reference sequence). CDR3 sequence: CATLGGRGFDTGELFF. The CDR3 DNA reads TGTGCCACCCTTGGGGGCAGGGGCTTCGACACCGGGGAGCTGTTTTTT.

This clone was seen a handful of times. This chain uses TRBV28 with TRBJ2-5, with 7 bases aligning to TRBD1. Germline V gene data show CDR1 as MDHEN and CDR2 as SYDVKM. The junction had 21 bases not matched to a gene; V was cut back by 5 bases and J by 3 bases. This CDR3 is 19 amino acids long. The CDR3 protein is CASSPRYIRSGTDKETQYF. The DNA of the CDR3 is TGTGCCAGCAGTCCGCGCTATATTCGCTCCGGGACAGACAAAGAGACCCAGTACTTC.

This chain joins TRBV20-1 and TRBJ1-1, with a weak D call TRBD1 (5 bases). Deletions cut 2 bases from V and 7 bases from J, with 8 bases between. Germline CDR1 reads DFQATT; CDR2 reads SNEGSKA (reference sequence). The CDR3 length is 11 residues. CDR3 sequence (DNA): TGCAGTGCTAGATTCGACAGTGAAGCTTTCTTT. This codes for CSARFDSEAFF.

The chain employs TRBV29-1 and TRBJ2-5, with 8 bases matching TRBD1. J was trimmed by 1 base and V by 4 bases; bases with no gene match: 5. Germline V lookup: CDR1 SQVTM, CDR2 ANQGSEA. This CDR3 is 14 amino acids long. The CDR3 loop is CSVGRTGSQETQYF. The DNA of the CDR3 is TGCAGCGTTGGTCGGACAGGGAGCCAAGAGACCCAGTACTTC.

The chain joins TRBV19 to TRBJ1-2; unclear D gene. Germline V gives CDR1 LNHDA, CDR2 SQIVND (reference sequence). The ends were cut back, 3 bases at V and 2 bases at J, with 10 bases in the middle. This CDR3 has 14 residues. CDR3 loop: CASSIPGGNYGYTF. In DNA, the CDR3 is TGTGCCAGTAGTATCCCCGGCGGAAACTATGGCTACACCTTC.

The chain joins TRBV5-6 to TRBJ1-3, with D tentatively TRBD1 (5 bases). Germline values: CDR1 SGHDT, CDR2 YYEEEE. V lost 0 bases to trimming and J lost 4 bases, with 17 bases between them. The CDR3 is 17 amino acids. The CDR3 region is CASSLGYRGSYGNTIYF. The CDR3 nucleotides are TGTGCCAGCAGCTTGGGGTACCGGGGGTCTTACGGAAACACCATATATTTT. Variable domain in full (rest from reference TRBV5-6 and TRBJ1-3): DAGVTQSPTHLIKTRGQQVTLRCSPKSGHDTVSWYQQALGQGPQFIFQYYEEEERQRGNFPDRFSGHQFPNYSSELNVNALLLGDSALYLCASSLGYRGSYGNTIYFGEGSWLTVV.